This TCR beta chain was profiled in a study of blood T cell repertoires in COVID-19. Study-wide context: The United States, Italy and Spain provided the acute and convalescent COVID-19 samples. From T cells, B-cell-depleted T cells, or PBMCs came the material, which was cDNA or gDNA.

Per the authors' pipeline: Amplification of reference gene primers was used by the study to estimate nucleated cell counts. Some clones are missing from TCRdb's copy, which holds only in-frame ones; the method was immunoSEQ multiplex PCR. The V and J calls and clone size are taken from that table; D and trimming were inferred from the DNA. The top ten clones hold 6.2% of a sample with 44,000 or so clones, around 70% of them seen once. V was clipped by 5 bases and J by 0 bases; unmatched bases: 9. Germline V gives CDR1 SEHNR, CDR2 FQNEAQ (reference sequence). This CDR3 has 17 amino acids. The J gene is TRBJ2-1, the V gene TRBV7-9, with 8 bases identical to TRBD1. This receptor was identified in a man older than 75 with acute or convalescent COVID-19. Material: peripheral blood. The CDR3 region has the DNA TGTGCCAGCAGCCCCCGGACAGGGAAGATCTCCTACAATGAGCAGTTCTTC. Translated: CASSPRTGKISYNEQFF.